This T cell receptor beta chain was recorded in a study of shared clonotypes between healthy human individuals. Study information: Researchers assigned three CD4 naive, three CD4 memory, two CD8 naive and one CD8 memory plate to each donor.

Generated by immunoSEQ multiplex PCR, the TCRdb table keeps only in-frame clones and is missing some. The table records 800,000 or so clones, around 96% of them present only once. CDR3 size: 11 residues. Germline loops: CDR1 SNHLY, CDR2 FYNNEI. V trimming: 10 bases; J trimming: 6 bases; junction bases outside the gene matches: 4. Only CD45RO-negative cells positively selected for CCR7 counted as naive CD8 cells, so terminally differentiated effector memory CD45RA+ cells were excluded. Sequencing was done on a sample of naive CD8+ T cells sorted from blood. This clonotype was obtained from a young man in good health. The V gene is TRBV2, the J gene TRBJ1-2; TRBD1 aligns across 8 bases. Written as DNA, the CDR3 is TGTGCCAACCGACAGGGGAATGGCTACACCTTC. As protein: CANRQGNGYTF. Full variable domain (outside the CDR3, taken from reference TRBV2 and TRBJ1-2): EPEVTQTPSHQVTQMGQEVILRCVPISNHLYFYWYRQILGQKVEFLVSFYNNEISEKSEIFDDQFSVERPDGSNFTLKIRSTKLEDSAMYFCANRQGNGYTFGSGTRLTVV.